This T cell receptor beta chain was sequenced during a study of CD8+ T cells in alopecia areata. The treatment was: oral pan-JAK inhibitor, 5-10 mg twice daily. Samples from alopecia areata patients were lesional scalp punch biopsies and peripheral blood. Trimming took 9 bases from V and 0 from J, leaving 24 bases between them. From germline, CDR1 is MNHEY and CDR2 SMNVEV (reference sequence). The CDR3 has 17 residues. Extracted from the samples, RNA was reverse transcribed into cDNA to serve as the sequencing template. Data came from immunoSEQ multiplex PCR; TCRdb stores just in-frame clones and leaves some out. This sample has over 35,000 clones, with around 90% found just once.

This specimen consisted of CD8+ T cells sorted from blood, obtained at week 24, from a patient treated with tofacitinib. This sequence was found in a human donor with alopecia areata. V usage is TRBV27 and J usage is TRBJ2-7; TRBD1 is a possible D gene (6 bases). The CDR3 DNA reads TGTGCCAGAAAGGGACAAGGGGTCAAAGCCAACTCCTACGAGCAGTACTTC. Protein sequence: CARKGQGVKANSYEQYF.